A selection of T cell receptor beta chains follows, all from one sample in a study of T cell responses to AZD1222 COVID-19 vaccine. Clones were sequenced by immunoSEQ multiplex PCR, and TCRdb holds only the in-frame ones, with some missing. The table records tens of thousands of clones, around 90% of them present only once. The source material was peripheral blood, sampled 28 days after the second AZD1222 dose. The receptors derive from an adult who received the AZD1222 COVID-19 vaccine. CDR3s include the opening cysteine and the closing phenylalanine or tryptophan. The order of the fields is clone size, V gene, D gene, J gene, CDR3 protein, CDR3 DNA. A D gene is named only where the DNA matches it firmly. Clone size, where shown, is once, few, many, or a class for clones that have expanded.

.	TRBV18	.	TRBJ2-5	CASSPSSGTQYF	TGTGCCAGCTCACCCTCCTCCGGGACCCAGTACTTC
.	TRBV12-5	TRBD1	TRBJ1-2	CASGLGTGNYGYTF	TGTGCTAGTGGTTTGGGGACAGGGAACTATGGCTACACCTTC
.	TRBV15	TRBD1	TRBJ1-1	CATRAGQMNTEAFF	TGTGCCACCAGAGCGGGACAGATGAACACTGAAGCTTTCTTT
.	TRBV19	.	TRBJ1-2	CASTKTDGNYGYTF	TGTGCCAGTACTAAAACAGACGGAAACTATGGCTACACCTTC
.	TRBV5-1	.	TRBJ2-4	CASRKQGANIQYF	TGCGCCAGCAGAAAACAGGGCGCTAACATTCAGTACTTC
.	TRBV30	.	TRBJ2-1	CAWISPGAYSYNEQFF	TGTGCCTGGATCTCCCCTGGAGCGTACTCCTACAATGAGCAGTTCTTC
.	TRBV10-3	TRBD2	TRBJ2-3	CAISSGASTDTQYF	TGTGCCATCTCTAGCGGGGCTAGCACAGATACGCAGTATTTT
.	TRBV18	TRBD2	TRBJ2-3	CASSGLAAASTDTQYF	TGTGCCAGCTCAGGCCTAGCGGCTGCTAGCACAGATACGCAGTATTTT
.	TRBV7-9	.	TRBJ2-3	CASSRGGPTDTQYF	TGTGCCAGCAGCCGAGGGGGTCCCACAGATACGCAGTATTTT
once	TRBV27	.	TRBJ2-1	CASSYGLSSYNEQFF	TGTGCCAGCAGTTACGGCCTCAGCTCCTACAATGAGCAGTTCTTC
.	TRBV6-5	.	TRBJ1-2	CASRGDIAYGYTF	TGTGCCAGCAGGGGGGATATCGCCTATGGCTACACCTTC
.	TRBV28	TRBD2	TRBJ2-7	CASSSPAGTSGRRQYF	TGTGCCAGCAGTTCTCCCGCCGGGACTAGCGGACGTCGGCAGTACTTC
.	TRBV7-8	.	TRBJ1-1	CASSLAHGPEAFF	TGTGCCAGCAGCTTAGCGCATGGACCTGAAGCTTTCTTT
.	TRBV30	.	TRBJ1-5	CAWSATSFIGNQPQHF	TGTGCCTGGAGTGCGACCTCCTTCATCGGCAATCAGCCCCAGCATTTT
.	TRBV14	.	TRBJ1-6	CASSLNRVGNSPLHF	TGTGCCAGCAGCCTCAACAGGGTCGGGAATTCACCCCTCCACTTT
.	TRBV6-5	.	TRBJ2-2	CASTRGTLGTGELFF	TGTGCCAGCACCCGGGGGACCCTTGGGACCGGGGAGCTGTTTTTT
.	TRBV18	TRBD2	TRBJ2-7	CASSTGTSSYEQYF	TGTGCCAGCTCAACCGGGACTAGCTCCTACGAGCAGTACTTC
.	TRBV2	.	TRBJ1-1	CASSIQSRGMNTEAFF	TGTGCCAGCAGCATCCAGTCCCGGGGAATGAACACTGAAGCTTTCTTT
.	TRBV5-1	.	TRBJ1-3	CASRRPEVSGNTIYF	TGCGCCAGCCGGCGCCCCGAAGTCTCTGGAAACACCATATATTTT
.	TRBV10-2	TRBD1	TRBJ1-2	CASSSSQQGAWNGYTF	TGCGCCAGCAGTTCCAGTCAACAGGGGGCTTGGAATGGCTACACCTTC